These T cell receptor beta chains were read from a single sample in a study of long-term antiretroviral therapy in people with HIV. Repertoires were generated with immunoSEQ multiplex PCR, while TCRdb's copy carries only in-frame clones and drops some. In the table there are some 16,000 clones, approximately 96% of which are singletons. This specimen consisted of unsorted PBMCs, obtained approximately 11 years after starting antiretroviral therapy. The receptors originated from a young man with HIV. The CDR3 runs from the conserved cysteine through the conserved F or W. D genes are given only for firm matches. The size of a clone is reported for some rows only, either as once, few or many, or as a class for expanded clones.

.,TRBV5-4,TRBJ2-3,.,CASSLGSGDTQYF,TGTGCCAGCAGCTTAGGGAGTGGAGATACGCAGTATTTT
TRBD1,TRBV19,TRBJ1-4,.,CASSRDRDGPSTNEKLFF,TGTGCCAGTAGTCGGGACAGGGATGGTCCATCGACTAATGAAAAACTGTTTTTT
TRBD1,TRBV2,TRBJ1-5,.,CASRADRASNQPQHF,TGTGCCAGCAGGGCCGACAGGGCCAGCAATCAGCCCCAGCATTTT
TRBD1,TRBV9,TRBJ2-5,.,CASSAAYRGETQYF,TGTGCCAGCAGCGCTGCCTACAGGGGCGAGACCCAGTACTTC
.,TRBV15,TRBJ2-7,.,CATSPPGYEQYF,TGTGCCACCAGCCCCCCGGGGTACGAGCAGTACTTC
TRBD1,TRBV14,TRBJ2-5,.,CASSQNRGKETQYF,TGTGCCAGCAGCCAGAACAGGGGGAAAGAGACCCAGTACTTC
TRBD1,TRBV5-4,TRBJ1-6,.,CASSWGPGQGESYSPLHF,TGTGCCAGCAGCTGGGGACCGGGACAGGGAGAGTCCTATTCACCCCTCCACTTT
.,TRBV5-8,TRBJ1-5,.,CASSFWNQPQHF,TGTGCCAGCAGCTTTTGGAATCAGCCCCAGCATTTT
.,TRBV10-1,TRBJ2-1,.,CASSESGFHEQFF,TGCGCCAGCAGTGAGTCGGGATTCCATGAGCAGTTCTTC
TRBD1,TRBV5-1,TRBJ2-5,.,CASSPGTAKETQYF,TGCGCCAGCAGCCCCGGGACAGCCAAGGAGACCCAGTACTTC
TRBD1,TRBV5-6,TRBJ1-4,.,CASSSQQGAREKLFF,TGTGCCAGCAGCTCCCAACAGGGGGCGCGAGAAAAACTGTTTTTT
TRBD2,TRBV11-2,TRBJ2-3,.,CASSLYGGRDTQYF,TGTGCCAGCAGCTTGTACGGGGGGAGAGATACGCAGTATTTT
.,TRBV6-1,TRBJ1-2,.,CASSEGFDGLNYYGYTF,TGTGCCAGCAGTGAAGGATTTGATGGGCTGAATTACTATGGCTACACCTTC
TRBD1,TRBV6-5,TRBJ1-1,.,CASSYSGATGGSEAFF,TGTGCCAGCAGTTACTCAGGGGCAACAGGGGGAAGCGAAGCTTTCTTT
.,TRBV30,TRBJ1-1,.,CAWSLGRDTEAFF,TGTGCCTGGAGTCTGGGGAGAGACACTGAAGCTTTCTTT
.,TRBV7-2,TRBJ2-5,.,CASSPSARETQYF,TGTGCCAGCAGCCCGAGCGCGAGAGAGACCCAGTACTTC
.,TRBV21-1,TRBJ2-1,.,CASTKSGQGARFNEQFF,TGTGCCAGCACCAAAAGTGGGCAGGGGGCGAGGTTCAATGAGCAGTTCTTC
TRBD1,TRBV27,TRBJ1-2,.,CASSWQGQGGYGYTF,TGTGCCAGCAGTTGGCAGGGACAGGGGGGCTATGGCTACACCTTC
.,TRBV6-6,TRBJ1-1,.,CASSLQGTMNTEAFF,TGTGCCAGCAGTTTACAGGGTACCATGAACACTGAAGCTTTCTTT
.,TRBV28,TRBJ2-1,.,CASSFGGGFSNEQFF,TGTGCCAGCAGTTTCGGCGGGGGCTTTTCCAATGAGCAGTTCTTC
.,TRBV19,TRBJ2-2,.,CASRLGETGELFF,TGTGCCAGTAGACTAGGGGAGACCGGGGAGCTGTTTTTT
.,TRBV19,TRBJ1-2,.,CASSSTAYGYTF,TGTGCCAGTAGTTCAACAGCCTATGGCTACACCTTC
TRBD1,TRBV5-1,TRBJ2-1,.,CASSTTGTGGFEQFF,TGCGCCAGCAGCACGACCGGGACAGGGGGCTTTGAGCAGTTCTTC
.,TRBV7-8,TRBJ2-5,.,CASSLSGTQYF,TGTGCCAGCAGCTTATCCGGGACCCAGTACTTC
.,TRBV7-6,TRBJ2-2,.,CASSFIQGGTGELFF,TGTGCCAGCAGCTTTATTCAGGGAGGAACCGGGGAGCTGTTTTTT
.,TRBV5-1,TRBJ2-5,once,CASSLGQEFETQYF,TGCGCCAGCAGCTTGGGACAGGAGTTCGAGACCCAGTACTTC
.,TRBV9,TRBJ1-4,.,CASSAFGGHEKLFF,TGTGCCAGCAGCGCCTTTGGGGGGCATGAAAAACTGTTTTTT
TRBD2,TRBV19,TRBJ2-7,.,CASSTSGGDYEQYF,TGTGCCAGTAGTACCTCGGGGGGGGACTACGAGCAGTACTTC
.,TRBV9,TRBJ1-6,.,CASSTSPGGNSPLHF,TGTGCCAGCAGCACCTCTCCGGGGGGGAATTCACCCCTCCACTTT
.,TRBV18,TRBJ1-5,.,CASSPQEDASPRHF,TGTGCCAGCTCACCACAGGAGGACGCGAGCCCGCGGCATTTT
TRBD1,TRBV6-6,TRBJ2-7,.,CASSYTGDEQYF,TGTGCCAGCAGTTACACAGGGGACGAGCAGTACTTC
TRBD1,TRBV19,TRBJ2-2,.,CASAPGTGKVRSTGELFF,TGTGCCAGTGCCCCCGGGACAGGGAAGGTCCGGAGCACCGGGGAGCTGTTTTTT
.,TRBV10-1,TRBJ2-3,.,CASGMVVGDTQYF,TGCGCCAGCGGAATGGTGGTGGGAGATACGCAGTATTTT
TRBD2,TRBV9,TRBJ2-3,.,CASSRTSGGSTDTQYF,TGTGCCAGCAGTAGAACTAGCGGGGGTAGCACAGATACGCAGTATTTT
TRBD1,TRBV27,TRBJ1-4,.,CASRTNGDREKLFF,TGTGCCAGCAGGACGAACGGGGACAGGGAAAAACTGTTTTTT
.,TRBV5-8,TRBJ1-4,.,CASSLYAQGGEKLFF,TGTGCCAGCAGCTTGTACGCCCAGGGAGGTGAAAAACTGTTTTTT
.,TRBV5-1,TRBJ1-1,.,CASSLGLVQANTEAFF,TGCGCCAGCAGCTTGGGGCTGGTGCAGGCGAACACTGAAGCTTTCTTT
.,TRBV18,TRBJ1-1,once,CASSPGSTEAFF,TGTGCCAGCTCACCCGGCAGCACTGAAGCTTTCTTT
TRBD2,TRBV2,TRBJ2-3,once,CAILGSIAGTPTDTQYF,TGTGCCATCCTCGGGTCCATAGCGGGGACCCCGACAGATACGCAGTATTTT
.,TRBV2,TRBJ2-2,.,CASRVGATGELFF,TGTGCCAGCAGAGTCGGGGCCACCGGGGAGCTGTTTTTT
.,TRBV5-1,TRBJ2-3,.,CASSLAGVQLSTDTQYF,TGCGCCAGCAGCTTGGCCGGTGTACAGCTTAGCACAGATACGCAGTATTTT